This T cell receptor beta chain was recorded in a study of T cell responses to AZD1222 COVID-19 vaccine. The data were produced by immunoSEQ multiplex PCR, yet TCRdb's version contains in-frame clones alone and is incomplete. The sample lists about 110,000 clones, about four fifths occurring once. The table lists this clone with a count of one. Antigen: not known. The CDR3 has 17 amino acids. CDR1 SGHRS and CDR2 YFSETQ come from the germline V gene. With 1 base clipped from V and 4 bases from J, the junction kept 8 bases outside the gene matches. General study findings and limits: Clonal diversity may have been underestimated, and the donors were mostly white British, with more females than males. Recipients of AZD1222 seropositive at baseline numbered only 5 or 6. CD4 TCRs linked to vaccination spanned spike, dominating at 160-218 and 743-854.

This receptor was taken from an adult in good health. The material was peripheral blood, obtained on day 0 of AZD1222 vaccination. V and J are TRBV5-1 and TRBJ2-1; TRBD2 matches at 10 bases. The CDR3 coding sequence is TGCGCCAGCAGCTTGTTGTCTAGCGGGGGCCGTTACAATGAGCAGTTCTTC. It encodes CASSLLSSGGRYNEQFF.